One sample yielded the 25 T cell receptor beta chains listed below, sequenced in a study of a mutant IDH1 vaccine in newly diagnosed glioma. TCRdb keeps only in-frame clones here, not all; method: immunoSEQ multiplex PCR. The sample records approximately 39,000 clones, roughly 80% being singletons. These receptors lack a known antigen. Indicated time point: week 23, last vaccination. Doses of 300 ug of mutant IDH1 20-mer peptide were given with topical imiquimod. The input for sequencing was PBMCs, taken from a glioma patient whose treatment included an IDH1 peptide vaccine. These receptors originate from a man between 40 and 49 years old with glioma.

The V call is TRBV5-4, the J call TRBJ2-1; 10 nucleotides match TRBD2. The CDR3 is 16 residues long. Trimming at V came to 4 bases and at J to 6 bases, leaving 10 bases not matched to a gene. Germline assignment: CDR1 SGHNT and CDR2 YYREEE (reference sequence). For the CDR3, the DNA is TGTGCCAGCAGCGGACAACTAGCGGGGACCTCCAATGAGCAGTTCTTC. Encoded protein: CASSGQLAGTSNEQFF.

V and J are TRBV5-1 and TRBJ1-1; D gene uncertain. Looked up from germline, CDR1 is SGHRS and CDR2 is YFSETQ. This CDR3 spans 12 amino acids. V lost 5 bases to trimming and J lost 1 base, with 6 bases between them. The CDR3: CASRLSNTEAFF. In DNA form, the CDR3 reads TGCGCCAGCAGGCTTTCGAACACTGAAGCTTTCTTT.

The V gene is TRBV5-1, the J gene TRBJ1-1; 7 bases are shared with TRBD1. The V and J ends lost 6 bases and 1 base, in that order; junction bases with no gene match: 6. Per germline, CDR1 SGHRS and CDR2 YFSETQ. This CDR3 has 14 residues. Here the CDR3 reads CASTRGQPNTEAFF. In DNA form, the CDR3 reads TGCGCCAGCACTCGGGGACAGCCGAACACTGAAGCTTTCTTT.

This clone turned up a few times. The chain combines TRBV15 with TRBJ1-1; D gene ambiguous. Germline loops: CDR1 LNHNV, CDR2 YYDKDF (reference sequence). The CDR3 totals 18 residues. The V end lost 1 base, the J end lost 0 bases, and 18 bases lay between the germline ends. The CDR3 coding sequence is TGTGCCACCAGCAGAGGAATCCACGGCCGACCTTTGAACACTGAAGCTTTCTTT. Its translation is CATSRGIHGRPLNTEAFF.

The CDR3 DNA reads as TGTGCCAGCGACATGATCAATAGTCGTCGAAAGACCTATGGCTACACCTTC. Amino acids: CASDMINSRRKTYGYTF. The V gene is TRBV5-6, the J gene TRBJ1-2; D uncertain. This CDR3 has 17 amino acids. The germline V and J ends were trimmed by 7 bases and 4 bases, with 26 bases remaining between them. CDR1 and CDR2 from the germline V gene are SGHDT and YYEEEE. The variable domain in full, with the rest retrieved from reference TRBV5-6 and TRBJ1-2, is DAGVTQSPTHLIKTRGQQVTLRCSPKSGHDTVSWYQQALGQGPQFIFQYYEEEERQRGNFPDRFSGHQFPNYSSELNVNALLLGDSALYLCASDMINSRRKTYGYTFGSGTRLTVV.

The chain combines TRBV7-6 with TRBJ2-5; TRBD1 aligns across 9 bases. Unmatched junction bases numbered 6, after V lost 5 bases and J lost 5 bases. CDR1 is SGHVS and CDR2 is FNYEAQ in the germline V gene. CDR3 length: 14 amino acids. DNA of the CDR3: TGTGCCAGCAGCGGGGGACAGGGTTATGAGACCCAGTACTTC. Its protein product is CASSGGQGYETQYF.

This sequence joins TRBV7-9 and TRBJ2-5; possibly TRBD1 or TRBD2 for D (5 bases each). The assigned J gene may be wrong: the sequence end matches TRBJ2-7 better. The CDR3 covers 14 residues. CDR1 and CDR2 from the germline V gene are SEHNR and FQNEAQ (reference sequence). CDR3 sequence reads: CASSQGRASYEQYF. CDR3 DNA sequence: TGTGCCAGCAGCCAGGGACGCGCTTCCTACGAGCAGTACTTC.

The V call is TRBV4-3, the J call TRBJ2-1; possible D gene TRBD2, 6 bases. Germline V CDR1 and CDR2: LGHNA, YSLEER. Between the trimmed V and J ends, which lost 6 bases and 5 bases, there was a span of 17 bases. The length of the CDR3 is 15 residues. This CDR3 is CASSQYVEGNNEQFF. As DNA, the CDR3 is TGCGCCAGCAGTCAATATGTGGAGGGTAACAATGAGCAGTTCTTC.

The V and J genes are TRBV7-2 and TRBJ1-3; TRBD1 might be the D (6 bases). The V end was cut by 5 bases, the J end by 3 bases, with 14 bases between. The CDR3 is 15 residues long. Per germline, CDR1 SGHTA and CDR2 FQGNSA. As DNA, the CDR3 is TGTGCCAGCAGCCCAAGAGGGGGAAGTGGAAACACCATATATTTT. Translated, it gives CASSPRGGSGNTIYF.

By share, this clone ranks as medium-sized. The chain combines TRBV7-9 with TRBJ2-6, with a weak D call TRBD1 (5 bases). CDR3 length equals 16 residues. The germline gives CDR1 SEHNR, CDR2 FQNEAQ (reference sequence). V gave up 1 base and J gave up 2 bases, with 9 bases separating them. The chain's CDR3 is CASSLGPGTGANVLTF. DNA of the CDR3: TGTGCCAGCAGCTTAGGGCCAGGGACTGGGGCCAACGTCCTGACTTTC.

There are a few counts of this clone. The V gene is TRBV5-6, the J gene TRBJ1-5; TRBD1 matches 8 bases. The CDR3 has 15 amino acids. CDR1 and CDR2 from the germline V gene are SGHDT and YYEEEE. The V gene end was trimmed by 1 base and the J gene end by 9 bases; junction bases not matched to a gene: 9. The CDR3 sequence: CASSLLQGEPGPQHF. CDR3 in DNA: TGTGCCAGCAGCTTGTTACAGGGGGAGCCGGGGCCCCAGCATTTT.

The CDR3 loop reads CASSFEGDNSPLHF. CDR3 nucleotides: TGTGCCAGCAGCTTTGAGGGGGATAATTCACCCCTCCACTTT. The gene calls are TRBV7-2 and TRBJ1-6; D possibly corresponds to TRBD1 (6 bases). The V end lost 3 bases, the J end lost 5 bases, and 8 bases lay between the germline ends. CDR3 length equals 14 residues. CDR1 SGHTA and CDR2 FQGNSA come from the germline V gene.

Worth noting for this clone: At one end the junction does not follow the germline gene, possibly because of a read error. The chain recombines TRBV9 with TRBJ2-2; 9 bases are a match to TRBD2. Germline loops: CDR1 SGDLS, CDR2 YYNGEE. This CDR3 spans 16 amino acids. DNA for the CDR3: TGTGCCAGCAGCGTTTCTCCTAGCGGGAACCCCGGGGAGCTGTTTTTT. Residues: CASSVSPSGNPGELFF.

A few counts support this clone. This chain connects TRBV6-1 to TRBJ2-7; the match to TRBD2 covers 8 bases. Germline values: CDR1 MNHNS, CDR2 SASEGT. The junction had 5 bases not matched to a gene; V was cut back by 8 bases and J by 2 bases. This CDR3 comprises 13 residues. The CDR3 DNA reads as TGTGCCAGCGCGGTAGCGGGAACCTACGAGCAGTACTTC. This encodes CASAVAGTYEQYF.

The genes are TRBV6-5 and TRBJ1-1; D is undetermined. This CDR3 is built from 15 residues. CDR1 MNHEY and CDR2 SVGAGI come from the germline V gene. The germline V and J ends were trimmed by 4 bases and 1 base, with 13 bases remaining between them. In DNA form, the CDR3 reads TGTGCCAGCAGTTCCCTGTCACTCAGGAACACTGAAGCTTTCTTT. This gives the protein CASSSLSLRNTEAFF.

This clone was counted once. The junction differs from germline at one of its ends, possibly a read error. The V and J genes are TRBV5-1 and TRBJ1-1, with D unresolved. Germline-derived CDR1 and CDR2 are SGHRS and YFSETQ. The CDR3 runs to 15 residues. In DNA form, the CDR3 reads TGCGCCAGCAGCTTGGCCGGCAGCATGAACATTGAAGCTTTCTTT. Translated: CASSLAGSMNIEAFF.

This chain joins TRBV6-5 and TRBJ2-7; D call uncertain. CDR1 and CDR2 (germline): MNHEY, SVGAGI. This CDR3 region has 12 residues. As DNA, the CDR3 is TGTGGCATACTCAGGTGGCCCTACGAGCAGTACTTC. This translates into CGILRWPYEQYF.

This clone was seen only a few times. This chain joins TRBV30 and TRBJ1-5; possible D gene TRBD1, 6 bases. CDR1 and CDR2 (germline): GTSNPN, SVGIG (reference sequence). V dropped 7 bases and J dropped 8 bases, with 15 bases sitting between them. The CDR3 covers 12 residues. The CDR3 loop reads CASQTGLEPQHF. For the CDR3, the DNA is TGTGCCTCACAAACAGGGTTGGAGCCCCAGCATTTT.

The V and J genes are TRBV9 and TRBJ2-7; D is unresolved. The CDR3 is made up of 15 amino acids. The germline CDR1 and CDR2 sequences are SGDLS and YYNGEE. V was trimmed by 0 bases and J by 2 bases, leaving 12 bases between them. The CDR3 DNA follows: TGTGCCAGCAGCGTAGACCCGTCCCTAGCCTACGAGCAGTACTTC. Protein product: CASSVDPSLAYEQYF.

This clone was detected once. In DNA form, the CDR3 reads TGTGCCAGCAGTCCCCGCGGGCCAGATTCAGGGGAGCTGTTTTTT. Amino acid sequence: CASSPRGPDSGELFF. The chain carries TRBV6-5 and TRBJ2-2, with D possibly being TRBD2 (5 bases). Per germline, CDR1 MNHEY and CDR2 SVGAGI. This CDR3 has 15 residues. V was trimmed by 5 bases and J by 8 bases, leaving 18 bases between them.

This chain links TRBV2 with TRBJ2-2; TRBD2 is a possible D gene (6 bases). This CDR3 is built from 18 residues. V lost 6 bases, J lost 7 bases, and 27 bases lay in between. CDR1 is SNHLY, CDR2 FYNNEI, per germline. CDR3 sequence (DNA): TGTGCCAGCAGAGGTATATTATCGGGACTGGCCGAGGGCGGGGAGCTGTTTTTT. Protein: CASRGILSGLAEGGELFF.

The chain combines TRBV5-4 with TRBJ1-1, with 7 bases matching TRBD1. Germline V gene data show CDR1 as SGHNT and CDR2 as YYREEE (reference sequence). V lost 2 bases and J lost 6; bases outside the gene matches: 4. CDR3 length: 13 amino acids. Here the CDR3 reads CASSFGTAAEAFF. The CDR3 nucleotides are TGTGCCAGCAGCTTTGGGACAGCGGCTGAAGCTTTCTTT.

This clone has more than one count but fewer than ten. This sequence joins TRBV6-5 and TRBJ2-3; the D is unclear. Germline V gene lookup returns CDR1 MNHEY and CDR2 SVGAGI. CDR3 length equals 12 residues. V dropped 2 bases and J dropped 8 bases, with 8 bases sitting between them. The CDR3 nucleotides read TGTGCCAGCAGTTACGGTGCCGGTACGCAGTATTTT. It yields the protein CASSYGAGTQYF.

The chain recombines TRBV28 with TRBJ2-5, with D possibly being TRBD1 (6 bases). V gave up 6 bases and J gave up 4 bases, with 15 bases separating them. The length of the CDR3 is 14 residues. Germline V gene sequence: CDR1 MDHEN, CDR2 SYDVKM. The CDR3 region is CASRLQGLGETQYF. Here the CDR3 DNA reads TGTGCCAGCAGACTCCAGGGGTTAGGAGAGACCCAGTACTTC.

This clone is classed as medium-sized. V is TRBV27 and J is TRBJ1-5; D possibly corresponds to TRBD1 (5 bases). This CDR3 is built from 14 residues. Per germline, CDR1 MNHEY and CDR2 SMNVEV (reference sequence). Trimming shortened V by 6 bases and J by 3 bases, and 12 bases separated the two germline ends. The CDR3 sequence: CASRPGGTNQPQHF. The DNA for the CDR3 is TGTGCCAGCAGACCGGGGGGTACCAATCAGCCCCAGCATTTT.